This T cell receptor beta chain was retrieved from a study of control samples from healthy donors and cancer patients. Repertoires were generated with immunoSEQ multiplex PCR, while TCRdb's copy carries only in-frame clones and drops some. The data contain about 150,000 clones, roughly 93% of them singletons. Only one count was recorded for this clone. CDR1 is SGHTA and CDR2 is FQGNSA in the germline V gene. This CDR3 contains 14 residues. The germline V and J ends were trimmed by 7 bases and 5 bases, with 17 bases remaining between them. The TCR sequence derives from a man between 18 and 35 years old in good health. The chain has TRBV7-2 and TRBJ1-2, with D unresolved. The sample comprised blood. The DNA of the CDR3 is TGTGCCAGCAACCCAATCTCGTCGGGTTATGGCTACACCTTC. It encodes CASNPISSGYGYTF.